This entry features one T cell receptor beta chain sequence. Its antigen is not identified. The sample belongs to a study of siplizumab effects on memory and regulatory T cells. Study conclusions and caveats: Naive T cells seemed more diverse than memory cells and seemed major alloresponse contributors. An assignable naive or memory phenotype was lacking in roughly 75-95% of proliferating CD4+ or CD8+ clones. Significant reduction of alloreactive sequences traceable to unstimulated CD4+ memory cells was observed with siplizumab.

V was cut by 6 bases and J by 5 bases, with 17 bases left in between. The CDR3 has 15 amino acids. Germline CDR1 and CDR2: ENHRY and SYGVKD. Assays captured 75,000 to 100,000 TCR templates per sample. Only in-frame clones appear in the TCRdb table, and some are missing; sequencing was by immunoSEQ multiplex PCR. The table has about 120,000 clones, roughly 94% seen once; the top ten hold roughly 1.5%. This sequence was found in a human donor in good health. V is TRBV10-3 and J is TRBJ1-5; D not certain. The material sequenced was non-Treg CD4+ T cells sorted from blood. Here the CDR3 reads CAIRDSGNPYQPQHF. CDR3 sequence (DNA): TGTGCCATCAGGGACTCCGGGAACCCCTATCAGCCCCAGCATTTT.